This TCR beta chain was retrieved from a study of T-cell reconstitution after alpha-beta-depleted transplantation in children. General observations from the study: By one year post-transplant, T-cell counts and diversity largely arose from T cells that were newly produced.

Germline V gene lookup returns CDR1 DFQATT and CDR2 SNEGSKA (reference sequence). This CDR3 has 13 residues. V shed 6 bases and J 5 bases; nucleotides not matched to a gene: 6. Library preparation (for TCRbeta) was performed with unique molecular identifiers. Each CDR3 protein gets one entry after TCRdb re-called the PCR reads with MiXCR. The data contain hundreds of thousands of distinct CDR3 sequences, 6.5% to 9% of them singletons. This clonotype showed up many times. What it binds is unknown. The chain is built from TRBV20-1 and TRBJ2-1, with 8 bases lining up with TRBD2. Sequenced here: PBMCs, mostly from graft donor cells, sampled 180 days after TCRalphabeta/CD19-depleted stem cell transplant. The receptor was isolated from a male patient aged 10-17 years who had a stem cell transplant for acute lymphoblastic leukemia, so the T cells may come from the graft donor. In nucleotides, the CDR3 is TGCAGTGCGATCAGCGGGAGTAACAATGAGCAGTTCTTC. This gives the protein CSAISGSNNEQFF.